The 20 T cell receptor beta chains below were found in one sample sequenced in a study of Ad26.COV2.S vaccination and SARS-CoV-2 variants. Some clones are missing from TCRdb's copy, which holds only in-frame ones; the method was immunoSEQ multiplex PCR. The sample includes around 370,000 clones, 92% of them seen just once. The sample was peripheral blood, taken after recovery from COVID-19. The receptors here all came from a human donor who had recovered from COVID-19.

This clone was recorded only once. The rearrangement joins TRBV21-1 to TRBJ1-1; the table gives TRBD1 as D, unverified against the DNA. TRBV21-1 is shown as a pseudogene. This CDR3 spans 17 amino acids. The CDR3 loop is CASSKIGGFPSNTEAFF. The CDR3 DNA is TGTGCCAGCAGCAAAATAGGGGGTTTCCCCTCGAACACTGAAGCTTTCTTT.

This clone was picked up a small number of times. V and J are TRBV7-9 and TRBJ2-7; D call uncertain. With 4 bases removed from V and 4 bases from J, the gap between germline ends came to 8 bases. The CDR3 covers 12 residues. Germline V lookup: CDR1 SEHNR, CDR2 FQNEAQ (reference sequence). CDR3 residues: CASSSVQYEQYF. CDR3 coding DNA: TGTGCCAGCAGCTCAGTGCAGTACGAGCAGTACTTC.

The V and J genes are TRBV2 and TRBJ2-1; possible D gene TRBD1, 6 bases. From germline, CDR1 is SNHLY and CDR2 FYNNEI. The CDR3 runs to 15 residues. Trimming left V 2 bases short and J 4 bases short, with 12 bases between. CDR3 sequence: CASSERFGQYNEQFF. Written as DNA, the CDR3 is TGTGCCAGCAGTGAACGGTTTGGACAGTACAATGAGCAGTTCTTC.

The chain is built from TRBV24-1 and TRBJ2-1, with D possibly TRBD1 on 6 matching bases. The CDR3 is 12 residues long. Germline V gene lookup returns CDR1 KGHDR and CDR2 SFDVKD. V lost 3 bases to trimming and J lost 14 bases, with 13 bases between them. Here the CDR3 DNA reads TGTGCCACCAGTGATGTACAGGGAATTGAGTTCTTC. It yields the protein CATSDVQGIEFF.

This clone was observed at least ten times. The rearrangement links TRBV20-1 to TRBJ2-5; D may be TRBD2 (7 bases). The CDR3 has 14 amino acids. CDR1 and CDR2 (germline): DFQATT, SNEGSKA (reference sequence). Trimming left V 3 bases short and J 5 bases short, with 16 bases between. CDR3 DNA: TGCAGTGCTAGTCGGGGGGCCCTAGGGGAGACCCAGTACTTC. This translates into CSASRGALGETQYF.

This clone showed up just a few times. The V call is TRBV18, the J call TRBJ1-6, with 7 bases lining up with TRBD1. The germline V gene has CDR1 KGHSH and CDR2 LQKENI. The CDR3 is 14 amino acids. With V trimmed by 3 bases and J by 7 bases, 3 bases remained unmatched. In nucleotides, the CDR3 is TGTGCCAGCTCACCGGACAGGTTCAATTCACCCCTCCACTTT. Translated: CASSPDRFNSPLHF.

The V call is TRBV10-2, the J call TRBJ1-4; D gene ambiguous. This CDR3 comprises 13 residues. Germline V CDR1 and CDR2: WSHSY, SAAADI. The V gene lost 10 bases and the J gene lost 8 bases, with 17 bases spanning the gap. CDR3 DNA sequence: TGCGCCATCAGCCAACGACGCGGCGAAAAACTGTTTTTT. Amino acid sequence: CAISQRRGEKLFF.

V and J are TRBV5-6 and TRBJ2-5; D gene unclear. This CDR3 spans 15 amino acids. The germline CDR1 and CDR2 sequences are SGHDT and YYEEEE. V shed 0 bases and J shed 2 bases, with 11 bases lying between them. The CDR3 spells CASSLVSPRQETQYF. The CDR3 coding sequence is TGTGCCAGCAGCTTGGTGTCCCCAAGACAAGAGACCCAGTACTTC.

This sequence joins TRBV10-1 and TRBJ2-1; 9 nucleotides line up with TRBD2. This CDR3 contains 15 residues. The germline gives CDR1 WNHNN, CDR2 SYGVQD (reference sequence). The J segment lost 9 bases and the V segment lost 2 bases, leaving 8 bases of the junction unmatched. The CDR3 here is CASSERAAGGSEQFF. The CDR3 DNA sequence: TGCGCCAGCAGTGAGAGGGCGGCGGGGGGGTCTGAGCAGTTCTTC.

The rearrangement joins TRBV11-2 to TRBJ1-2; 12 bases line up with TRBD1. The CDR3 loop spans 19 amino acids. The ends lost 2 bases at V and 4 bases at J; junction bases unmatched: 14. From germline, CDR1 is SGHAT and CDR2 FQNNGV. CDR3 amino acids: CASSLTSGTGGLRGYGYTF. CDR3 nucleotides: TGTGCCAGCAGCTTAACCTCCGGGACAGGGGGCCTCCGAGGCTATGGCTACACCTTC.

J is TRBJ2-3 and V is TRBV12-3 or TRBV12-4, with D uncertain. Trimming cost V 5 bases and J 6 bases, with 12 bases left between them. This CDR3 contains 13 residues. The chain's CDR3 is CASSTPIRDTQYF. CDR3 nucleotides: TGTGCCAGCAGTACCCCGATAAGGGATACGCAGTATTTT.

In this sample, this clone turned up once. V gene TRBV5-1 combines with J gene TRBJ1-1, with 10 positions matching TRBD1. Germline V gives CDR1 SGHRS, CDR2 YFSETQ. With V trimmed by 3 bases and J by 5 bases, 13 bases remained unmatched. The CDR3 runs 17 residues. The CDR3 spells CASSSSVPGQGRTEAFF. DNA for the CDR3: TGCGCCAGCAGCTCCTCTGTCCCGGGACAGGGGAGGACTGAAGCTTTCTTT.

The V gene is TRBV5-6, the J gene TRBJ2-1; 12 bases align to TRBD2. The CDR3 spans 16 residues. Trimming took 4 bases from V and 2 from J; bases not matched to a gene: 4. Germline CDR1 SGHDT, CDR2 YYEEEE. This CDR3 reads CASSGLAGGTYNEQFF. CDR3 in DNA: TGTGCCAGCAGCGGGCTAGCGGGGGGGACCTACAATGAGCAGTTCTTC.

The chain is built from TRBV18 and TRBJ2-5; D is unclear. Trimming removed 6 bases from V and 3 bases from J, with 5 bases in between. From germline, CDR1 is KGHSH and CDR2 LQKENI. CDR3 length: 11 amino acids. As DNA, the CDR3 is TGTGCCAGCTCTGATAAAGAGACCCAGTACTTC. Residues: CASSDKETQYF.

The rearrangement links TRBV5-5 to TRBJ1-1; no clear D gene. V was clipped by 1 base and J by 0 bases, with 7 bases between them. Germline CDR1 is SGHKS and CDR2 is YYEKEE (reference sequence). This CDR3 spans 14 amino acids. The CDR3 here is CASSLTAMNTEAFF. In DNA, the CDR3 is TGTGCCAGCAGCTTGACAGCTATGAACACTGAAGCTTTCTTT.

The chain has TRBV2 and TRBJ1-1, with a possible D match to TRBD1 (5 bases). Germline V lookup: CDR1 SNHLY, CDR2 FYNNEI. Trimming shortened V by 9 bases and J by 1 base, and 24 bases separated the two germline ends. The length of the CDR3 is 17 residues. CDR3 coding DNA: TGTGCCAGTCTAAAGCGACTCTCGGGGACGGGGAACACTGAAGCTTTCTTT. This encodes CASLKRLSGTGNTEAFF.

V and J are TRBV10-3 and TRBJ1-2, with unresolved D. Germline CDR1 and CDR2: ENHRY and SYGVKD. The CDR3 is 12 residues long. Trimming shortened V by 9 bases and J by 4 bases, and 12 bases separated the two germline ends. For the CDR3, the DNA is TGTGCCATAGCACCGGAACGCTATGGCTACACCTTC. It specifies CAIAPERYGYTF.

The CDR3 DNA reads as TGCGCCAGCAGCTTGAACGGGGGCTCCTACGAGCAGTACTTC. This translates into CASSLNGGSYEQYF. The rearrangement joins TRBV5-1 to TRBJ2-7; D is possibly TRBD2 (6 bases). Trimming pared 1 base from V and 0 bases from J, leaving 8 bases between. CDR3 size: 14 residues. The V gene's germline CDR1 is SGHRS and CDR2 YFSETQ.

CDR3 coding DNA: TGTGCCAGCTCTCCCCCGATGGGGGGCAAGGGTGAGCAGTTCTTC. Protein sequence: CASSPPMGGKGEQFF. The chain joins TRBV18 to TRBJ2-1; D possibly uses TRBD1 or TRBD2 (6 bases each). CDR1 is KGHSH and CDR2 is LQKENI in the germline V gene. The CDR3 runs to 15 residues. Trimming removed 6 bases at V and 9 bases at J, with 21 bases between.

The rearrangement joins TRBV2 to TRBJ1-1; tentative D call: TRBD1 (5 bases). Trimming pared 1 base from V and 6 bases from J, leaving 12 bases between. CDR3 length equals 14 residues. The germline gives CDR1 SNHLY, CDR2 FYNNEI. CDR3 amino acids: CASSEEGIRAEAFF. In nucleotides, the CDR3 is TGTGCCAGCAGTGAAGAGGGGATTCGGGCTGAAGCTTTCTTT.